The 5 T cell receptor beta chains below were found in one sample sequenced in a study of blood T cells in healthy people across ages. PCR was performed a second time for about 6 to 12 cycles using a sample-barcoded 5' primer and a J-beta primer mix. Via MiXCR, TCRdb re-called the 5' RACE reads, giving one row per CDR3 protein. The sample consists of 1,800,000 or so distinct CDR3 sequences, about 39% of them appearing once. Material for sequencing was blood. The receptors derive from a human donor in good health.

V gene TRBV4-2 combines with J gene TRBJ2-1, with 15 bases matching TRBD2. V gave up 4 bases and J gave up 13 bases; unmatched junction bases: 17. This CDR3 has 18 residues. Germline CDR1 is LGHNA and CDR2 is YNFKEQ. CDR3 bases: TGTGCCAGCAGCCTAGGACTAGCGGGGGGGCGGATTCAAGAGACCCAGTTCTTC. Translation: CASSLGLAGGRIQETQFF.

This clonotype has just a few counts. Here the CDR3 DNA reads TGCAGTGCTAGGGGAGAGGTGGGCAATCAGCCCCAGCATTTT. As protein: CSARGEVGNQPQHF. The chain recombines TRBV20-1 with TRBJ1-5; D remains ambiguous. CDR3 length equals 14 residues. Germline lookup yields CDR1 DFQATT and CDR2 SNEGSKA (reference sequence). V lost 3 bases to trimming and J lost 2 bases, with 11 bases between them.

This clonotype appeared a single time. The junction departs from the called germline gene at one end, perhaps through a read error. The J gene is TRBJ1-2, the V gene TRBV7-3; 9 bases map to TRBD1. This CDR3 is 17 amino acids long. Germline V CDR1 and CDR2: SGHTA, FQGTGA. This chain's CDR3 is CASGLTGGQGLNYGYTF. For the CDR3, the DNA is TGTGCCAGCGGCTTAACAGGGGGACAGGGCCTTAACTATGGCTACACCTTC.

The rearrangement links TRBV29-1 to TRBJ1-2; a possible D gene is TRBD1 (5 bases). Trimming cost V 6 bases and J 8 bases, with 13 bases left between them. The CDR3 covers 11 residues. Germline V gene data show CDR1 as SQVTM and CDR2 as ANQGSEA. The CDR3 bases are TGCAGCGTGGGGGATCCGGAGGGCTACACCTTC. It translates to CSVGDPEGYTF.

CDR3 bases: TGCGCCAGCAGGCCAATGACAGGGGGAAACTACAATGAGCAGTACTTC. The encoded protein is CASRPMTGGNYNEQYF. V gene TRBV5-1 combines with J gene TRBJ2-1; 9 nucleotides align to TRBD1. The last part of the DNA fits TRBJ2-7 better; the J call may be wrong. Per the germline V gene, CDR1 is SGHRS and CDR2 is YFSETQ. The CDR3 spans 16 residues.